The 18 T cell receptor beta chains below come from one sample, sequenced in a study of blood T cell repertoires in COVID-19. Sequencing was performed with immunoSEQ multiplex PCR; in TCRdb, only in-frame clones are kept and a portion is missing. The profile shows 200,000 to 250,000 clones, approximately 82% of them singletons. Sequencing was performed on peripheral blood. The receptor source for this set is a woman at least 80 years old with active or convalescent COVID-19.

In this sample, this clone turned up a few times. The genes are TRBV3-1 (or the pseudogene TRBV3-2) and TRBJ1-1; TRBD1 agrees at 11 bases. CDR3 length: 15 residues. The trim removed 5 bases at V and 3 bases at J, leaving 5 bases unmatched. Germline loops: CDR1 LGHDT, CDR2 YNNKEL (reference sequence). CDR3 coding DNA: TGTGCCAGCAGCATGGACAGGGGGCCTGACACTGAAGCTTTCTTT. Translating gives CASSMDRGPDTEAFF.

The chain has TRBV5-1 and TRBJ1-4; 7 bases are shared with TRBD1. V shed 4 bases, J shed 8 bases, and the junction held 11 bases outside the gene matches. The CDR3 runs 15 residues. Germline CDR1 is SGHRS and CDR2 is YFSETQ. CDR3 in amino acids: CASSPRQGLGEKLFF. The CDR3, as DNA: TGCGCCAGCAGCCCTAGACAGGGCTTAGGGGAAAAACTGTTTTTT.

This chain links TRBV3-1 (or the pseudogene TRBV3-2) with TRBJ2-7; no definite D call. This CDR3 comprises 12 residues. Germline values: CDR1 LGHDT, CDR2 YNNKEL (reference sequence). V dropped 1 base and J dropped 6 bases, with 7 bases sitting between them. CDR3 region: CASSQAITEQYF. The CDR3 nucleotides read TGTGCCAGCAGCCAAGCTATCACCGAGCAGTACTTC.

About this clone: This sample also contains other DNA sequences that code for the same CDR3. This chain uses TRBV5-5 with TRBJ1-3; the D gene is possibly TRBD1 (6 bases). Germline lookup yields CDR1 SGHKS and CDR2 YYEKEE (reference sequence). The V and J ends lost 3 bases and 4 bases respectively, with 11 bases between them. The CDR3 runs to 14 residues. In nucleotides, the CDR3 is TGTGCCAGCAGCTGGGACATCTCAGGAAACACCATATATTTT. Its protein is CASSWDISGNTIYF.

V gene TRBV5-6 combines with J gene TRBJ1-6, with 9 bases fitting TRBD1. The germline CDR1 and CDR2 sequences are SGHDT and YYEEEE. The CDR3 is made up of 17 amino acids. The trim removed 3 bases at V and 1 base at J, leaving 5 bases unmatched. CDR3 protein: CASSYGTGSSYNSPLHF. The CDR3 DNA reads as TGTGCCAGCAGCTACGGGACAGGGAGTTCCTATAATTCACCCCTCCACTTT.

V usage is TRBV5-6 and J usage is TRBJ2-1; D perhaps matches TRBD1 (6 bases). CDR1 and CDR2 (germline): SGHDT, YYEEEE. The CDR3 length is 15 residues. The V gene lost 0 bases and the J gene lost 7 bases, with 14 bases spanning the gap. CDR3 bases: TGTGCCAGCAGCTTGGGGCAGGGGAAGCTAAATGAGCAGTTCTTC. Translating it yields CASSLGQGKLNEQFF. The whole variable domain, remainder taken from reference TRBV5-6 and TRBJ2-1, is DAGVTQSPTHLIKTRGQQVTLRCSPKSGHDTVSWYQQALGQGPQFIFQYYEEEERQRGNFPDRFSGHQFPNYSSELNVNALLLGDSALYLCASSLGQGKLNEQFFGPGTRLTVL.

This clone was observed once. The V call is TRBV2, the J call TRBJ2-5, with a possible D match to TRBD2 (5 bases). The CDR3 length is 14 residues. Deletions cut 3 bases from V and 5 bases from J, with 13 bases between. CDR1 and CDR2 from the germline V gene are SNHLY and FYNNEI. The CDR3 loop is CASSDPGMGETQYF. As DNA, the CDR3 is TGTGCCAGCAGTGATCCGGGGATGGGGGAGACCCAGTACTTC.

CDR3 DNA sequence: TGTGCCAGCAGCCAAGATCGCGTTGCGAGCCGGACAGATACGCAGTATTTT. It specifies CASSQDRVASRTDTQYF. The V call is TRBV3-1 (or the pseudogene TRBV3-2), the J call TRBJ2-3; no definite D call. V was shortened by 0 bases and J by 3 bases, with 16 bases between the two germline ends. The V gene's germline CDR1 is LGHDT and CDR2 YNNKEL (reference sequence). The CDR3 is made up of 17 amino acids.

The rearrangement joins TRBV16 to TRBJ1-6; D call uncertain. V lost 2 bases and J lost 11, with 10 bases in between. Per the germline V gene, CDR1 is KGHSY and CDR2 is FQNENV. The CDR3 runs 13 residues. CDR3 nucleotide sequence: TGTGCCAGCAGCCAAGGTAGCCCGGCACCCCTCCACTTT. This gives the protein CASSQGSPAPLHF.

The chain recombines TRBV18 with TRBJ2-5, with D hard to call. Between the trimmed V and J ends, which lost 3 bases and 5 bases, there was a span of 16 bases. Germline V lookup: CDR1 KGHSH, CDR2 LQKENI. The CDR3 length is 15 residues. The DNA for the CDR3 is TGTGCCAGCTCACCTGGGTCTACGGTGAGGGAGACCCAGTACTTC. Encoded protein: CASSPGSTVRETQYF. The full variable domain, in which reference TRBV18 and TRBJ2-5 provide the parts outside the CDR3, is NAGVMQNPRHLVRRRGQEARLRCSPMKGHSHVYWYRQLPEEGLKFMVYLQKENIIDESGMPKERFSAEFPKEGPSILRIQQVVRGDSAAYFCASSPGSTVRETQYFGPGTRLLVL.

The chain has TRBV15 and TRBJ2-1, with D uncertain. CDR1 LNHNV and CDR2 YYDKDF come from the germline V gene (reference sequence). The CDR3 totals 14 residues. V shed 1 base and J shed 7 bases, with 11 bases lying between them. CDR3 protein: CATSRVGSWNEQFF. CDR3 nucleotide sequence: TGTGCCACCAGCAGAGTGGGTAGCTGGAATGAGCAGTTCTTC.

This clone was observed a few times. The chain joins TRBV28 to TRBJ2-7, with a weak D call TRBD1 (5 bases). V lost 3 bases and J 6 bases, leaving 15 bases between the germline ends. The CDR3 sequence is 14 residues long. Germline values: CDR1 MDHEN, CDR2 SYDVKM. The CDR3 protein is CASSLSQVWTEQYF. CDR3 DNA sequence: TGTGCCAGCAGTTTGTCACAGGTCTGGACCGAGCAGTACTTC.

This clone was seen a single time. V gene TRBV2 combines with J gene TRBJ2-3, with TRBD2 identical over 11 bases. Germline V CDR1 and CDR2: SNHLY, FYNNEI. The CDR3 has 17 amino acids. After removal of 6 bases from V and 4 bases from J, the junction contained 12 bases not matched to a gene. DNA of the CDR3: TGTGCCAGCAGCCCGAGAACTAGCGGGAGAGGATCAGATACGCAGTATTTT. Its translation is CASSPRTSGRGSDTQYF.

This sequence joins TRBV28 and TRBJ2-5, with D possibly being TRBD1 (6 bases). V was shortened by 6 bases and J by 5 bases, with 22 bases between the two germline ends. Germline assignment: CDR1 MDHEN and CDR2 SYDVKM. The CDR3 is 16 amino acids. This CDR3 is CASSHTADRKIETQYF. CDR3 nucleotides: TGTGCCAGCAGCCACACAGCGGACAGAAAGATCGAGACCCAGTACTTC.

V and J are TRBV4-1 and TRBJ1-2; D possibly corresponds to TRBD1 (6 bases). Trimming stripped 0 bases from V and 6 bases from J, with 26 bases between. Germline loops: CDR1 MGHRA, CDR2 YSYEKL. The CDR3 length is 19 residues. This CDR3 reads CASSQDEGTWGRKMDGYTF. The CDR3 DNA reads TGCGCCAGCAGCCAAGATGAAGGGACATGGGGGAGAAAAATGGATGGCTACACCTTC.

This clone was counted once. Here the CDR3 DNA reads TGTGCCATGGCGGGTTCAACGAACTATGGCTACACCTTC. This encodes CAMAGSTNYGYTF. This chain connects TRBV28 to TRBJ1-2; D gene ambiguous. CDR3 length: 13 residues. CDR1 MDHEN and CDR2 SYDVKM come from the germline V gene. V was trimmed by 10 bases and J by 2 bases, leaving 14 bases between them.

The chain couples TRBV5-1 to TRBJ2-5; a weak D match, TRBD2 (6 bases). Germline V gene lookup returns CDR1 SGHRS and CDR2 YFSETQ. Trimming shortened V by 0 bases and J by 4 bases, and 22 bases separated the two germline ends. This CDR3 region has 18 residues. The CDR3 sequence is CASSLERTTGRRLETQYF. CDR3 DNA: TGCGCCAGCAGCTTGGAAAGGACTACAGGACGGCGTTTAGAGACCCAGTACTTC.

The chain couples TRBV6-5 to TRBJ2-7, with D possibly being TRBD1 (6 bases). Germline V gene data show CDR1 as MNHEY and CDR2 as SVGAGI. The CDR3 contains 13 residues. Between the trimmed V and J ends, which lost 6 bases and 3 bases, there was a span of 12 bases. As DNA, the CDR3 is TGTGCCAGCAGGAGGGCAGGGGTCTACGAGCAGTACTTC. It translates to CASRRAGVYEQYF.